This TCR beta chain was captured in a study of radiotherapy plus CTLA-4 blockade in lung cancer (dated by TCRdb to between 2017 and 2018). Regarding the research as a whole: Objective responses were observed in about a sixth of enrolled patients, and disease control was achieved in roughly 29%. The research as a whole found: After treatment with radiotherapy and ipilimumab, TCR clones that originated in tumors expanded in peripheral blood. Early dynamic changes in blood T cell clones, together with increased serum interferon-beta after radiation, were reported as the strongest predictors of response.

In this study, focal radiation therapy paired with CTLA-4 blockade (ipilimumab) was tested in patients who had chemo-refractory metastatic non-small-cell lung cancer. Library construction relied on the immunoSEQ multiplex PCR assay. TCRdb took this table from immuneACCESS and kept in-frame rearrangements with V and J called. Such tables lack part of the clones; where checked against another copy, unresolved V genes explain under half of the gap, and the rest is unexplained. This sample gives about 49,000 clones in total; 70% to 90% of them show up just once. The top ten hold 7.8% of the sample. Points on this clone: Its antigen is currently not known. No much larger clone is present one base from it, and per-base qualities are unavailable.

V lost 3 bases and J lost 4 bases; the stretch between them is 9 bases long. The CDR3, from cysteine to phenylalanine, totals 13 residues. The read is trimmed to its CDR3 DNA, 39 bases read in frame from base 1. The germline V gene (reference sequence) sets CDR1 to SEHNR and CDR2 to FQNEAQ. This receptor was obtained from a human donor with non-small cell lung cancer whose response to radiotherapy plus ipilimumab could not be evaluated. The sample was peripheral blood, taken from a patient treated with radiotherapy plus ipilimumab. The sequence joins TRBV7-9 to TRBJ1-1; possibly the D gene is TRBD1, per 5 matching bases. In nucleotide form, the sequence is TGTGCCAGCAGCTTGGGGGGAAGCACTGAAGCTTTCTTT. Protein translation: CASSLGGSTEAFF.